The entry below gives a single T cell receptor (beta chain) sequence along with its context. This specimen belongs to a study of blood T cells in healthy people across ages. About the research overall: There was about one barcoded beta molecule captured by template switching per two T cells.

V was clipped by 4 bases and J by 5 bases, with 15 bases between them. The CDR3 covers 14 residues. Germline CDR1 is SGHKS and CDR2 is YYEKEE (reference sequence). The use of a sample-barcoded 5' primer and a J-beta primer mix characterized a second PCR of 7 to 11 cycles. TCRdb used MiXCR to reprocess the 5' RACE reads, holding one entry per CDR3 protein. The table lists 730,000 or so distinct CDR3 sequences, roughly 47% of them singletons, with more than 20% in the top ten. V is TRBV5-5 and J is TRBJ2-5; either TRBD1 or TRBD2 may supply D (5 bases each). The source is a woman aged 60-70 years in good health. Material for sequencing was blood. CDR3 coding DNA: TGTGCCAGCAGCCCGGCAGGGACGGGGGAGACCCAGTACTTC. Translating gives CASSPAGTGETQYF.